These 6 T cell receptor beta chains originate from one sample sequenced in a study of Tregs in tolerant kidney transplant recipients. TCRdb's table, derived via immunoSEQ multiplex PCR, lists solely in-frame clones and lacks some. In all, the sample yields 30,000 or so clones. Source: CD8+ T cells from blood, taken before the transplant. The receptors derive from a human donor who received a combined kidney and bone marrow transplant.

CDR3 region: CASSPRSGGTYEQYF. The DNA read from the CDR3 is TGTGCCAGCAGCCCCCGGTCAGGGGGTACTTACGAG. The V and J genes are TRBV7-9 and TRBJ2-7, with 7 bases lining up with TRBD1. The read falls 3 residues short of the CDR3 end, and the missing part is taken from the germline J gene. The CDR3 runs to 15 residues. Trimming at V came to 5 bases and at J to 4 bases, leaving 11 bases not matched to a gene. Germline V gene data show CDR1 as SEHNR and CDR2 as FQNEAQ (reference sequence).

With respect to this clone: The CDR3 extends 3 residues past the end of the read, so its final part is completed from the germline J gene. This chain joins TRBV30 and TRBJ2-7; TRBD1 matches 9 bases. The CDR3 is 14 residues long. V lost 4 bases and J lost 5; bases outside the gene matches: 9. Germline lookup yields CDR1 GTSNPN and CDR2 SVGIG (reference sequence). The CDR3 DNA, read in part, is TGTGCCTGGAACCCGGGGACAGGGTTGCACGAG. Its protein is CAWNPGTGLHE. The CDR3 reads in full as CAWNPGTGLHEQYF.

About this clone: The CDR3 end lies 3 residues beyond the end of the read and is filled in from the germline J gene. J is TRBJ2-7 and V is TRBV19; D is uncertain. V was pared by 0 bases and J by 3 bases, with 9 bases between. In germline, CDR1 is LNHDA, CDR2 SQIVND (reference sequence). The length of the CDR3 is 14 residues. The CDR3 sequence: CASSIDGGNYEQYF. Incomplete CDR3 DNA: TGTGCCAGTAGTATAGATGGCGGAAACTACGAG.

To note about this clone: The CDR3 is cut off 3 residues early in the read; its end comes from the germline J gene. This sequence joins TRBV20-1 and TRBJ2-1; TRBD1 matches at 10 bases. The CDR3 sequence is 20 residues long. Germline CDR1 and CDR2: DFQATT and SNEGSKA (reference sequence). V shed 0 bases, J shed 1 base, and the junction held 15 bases outside the gene matches. The DNA read from the CDR3 is TGCAGTGCTAGAGATGGAGTTGGGACAGGGGCGTTTGGGTCCTACAATGAG. It encodes CSARDGVGTGAFGSYNE. The entire CDR3 protein reads CSARDGVGTGAFGSYNEQFF.

CDR3 DNA, as far as it was read: TGTGCCAGCAGCCAAGTTACGACAGGGTGGGTCGAG. Protein sequence: CASSQVTTGWVE. The CDR3 reads in full as CASSQVTTGWVEQYF. V and J are TRBV14 and TRBJ2-7; 7 bases agree with TRBD1. The missing CDR3 end, 3 residues past where the read stops, is filled in from the germline J gene. CDR1 and CDR2 from the germline V gene are SGHDN and FVKESK. V gave up 1 base and J gave up 6 bases; unmatched junction bases: 9. The CDR3 is made up of 15 amino acids.

About this clone itself: The CDR3 is cut off 3 residues early in the read; its end comes from the germline J gene. V is TRBV2 and J is TRBJ1-5; TRBD1 aligns across 9 bases. The CDR3 contains 15 residues. With V trimmed by 5 bases and J by 3 bases, 5 bases remained unmatched. Germline CDR1 SNHLY, CDR2 FYNNEI. The part of the CDR3 DNA that was read is TGTGCCAGCAGTCCGGACAGGGGACTCAATCAGCCC. Translated, it gives CASSPDRGLNQP. The entire CDR3 sequence reads CASSPDRGLNQPQHF.